The 22 T cell receptor beta chains listed next were all sequenced from one sample in a study of OX40 agonist ivuxolimab in advanced cancers. This table comes from immunoSEQ multiplex PCR, and its TCRdb copy is limited to in-frame clones, with some not included. Among roughly 87,000 clones listed, approximately 91% were seen once. The sample in question was CD4+ or CD8+ T cells sorted from blood, obtained in a trial of the OX40 agonist ivuxolimab. The receptors were sampled from an adult with an advanced solid tumor such as melanoma, head and neck, liver or kidney cancer.

With regard to this clone: At the DNA level, this CDR3 is encoded by other sequences in the same sample as well. The V call is TRBV5-1, the J call TRBJ2-5; no clear D gene. Germline V gene sequence: CDR1 SGHRS, CDR2 YFSETQ. The V end was cut by 0 bases, the J end by 5 bases, with 2 bases between. This CDR3 has 11 residues. CDR3 sequence: CASSLEETQYF. The CDR3 DNA follows: TGCGCCAGCAGCTTGGAGGAGACCCAGTACTTC.

This clone was seen just once. The CDR3: CASRTTGGERYGYTF. The CDR3 DNA reads as TGCGCCAGCAGGACCACAGGGGGAGAGAGGTATGGCTACACCTTC. The V gene is TRBV5-1, the J gene TRBJ1-2, with 8 bases matching TRBD1. With V trimmed by 5 bases and J by 5 bases, 11 bases remained unmatched. This CDR3 spans 15 amino acids. Per germline, CDR1 SGHRS and CDR2 YFSETQ.

The rearrangement joins TRBV5-1 to TRBJ2-2; TRBD1 agrees at 10 bases. V lost 3 bases and J lost 3; bases outside the gene matches: 2. CDR1 is SGHRS, CDR2 YFSETQ, per germline. The CDR3 is 15 amino acids. The CDR3 nucleotides are TGCGCCAGCAGCTGGGGGACAGGGGACACCGGGGAGCTGTTTTTT. Translation gives CASSWGTGDTGELFF.

The genes are TRBV5-4 and TRBJ1-2; 9 bases fit TRBD1. Trimming cost V 4 bases and J 8 bases; bases outside gene matches: 6. This CDR3 has 13 amino acids. CDR1 and CDR2 from the germline V gene are SGHNT and YYREEE (reference sequence). The CDR3 region has the DNA TGTGCCAGCAGCCCGGACAGGGGAGAGGGCTACACCTTC. Residues: CASSPDRGEGYTF.

In nucleotides, the CDR3 is TGTGCCAGCAGCGTCTTGGGGGGAGGCTATGGCTACACCTTC. It codes for CASSVLGGGYGYTF. J is TRBJ1-2 and V is TRBV28, with D possibly matching TRBD1 (5 bases). Germline V lookup: CDR1 MDHEN, CDR2 SYDVKM. The length of the CDR3 is 14 residues. The ends were cut back, 6 bases at V and 4 bases at J, with 15 bases in the middle.

V and J are TRBV2 and TRBJ2-7; 7 bases match TRBD1. The V gene's germline CDR1 is SNHLY and CDR2 FYNNEI. With 4 bases clipped from V and 4 bases from J, the junction kept 10 bases outside the gene matches. There are 15 residues in the CDR3. The CDR3 protein is CASSVTGAIRYEQYF. The CDR3, as DNA: TGTGCCAGCAGTGTTACAGGGGCGATTAGGTACGAGCAGTACTTC.

The chain couples TRBV27 to TRBJ2-7; possibly TRBD2 for D (7 bases). The CDR3 is made up of 16 amino acids. V was shortened by 4 bases and J by 4 bases, with 20 bases between the two germline ends. The germline gives CDR1 MNHEY, CDR2 SMNVEV (reference sequence). Written as DNA, the CDR3 is TGTGCCAGCAGTTCCCCGTGGAGGGGGGGCTCTTACGAGCAGTACTTC. This encodes CASSSPWRGGSYEQYF.

The rearrangement links TRBV5-1 to TRBJ2-3, with 11 bases that match TRBD2. V trimming: 4 bases; J trimming: 2 bases; junction bases outside the gene matches: 9. Germline assignment: CDR1 SGHRS and CDR2 YFSETQ. CDR3 size: 17 residues. CDR3 nucleotide sequence: TGCGCCAGCAGCACCTCGGGACTAGCGGCCTACACAGATACGCAGTATTTT. Protein: CASSTSGLAAYTDTQYF.

This clone has only one observation. This rearrangement joins TRBV4-2 to TRBJ2-7; a weak D match, TRBD1 (6 bases). The V end lost 2 bases, the J end lost 1 base, and 12 bases lay between the germline ends. The CDR3 loop spans 15 amino acids. The V gene's germline CDR1 is LGHNA and CDR2 YNFKEQ. CDR3 sequence reads: CASSQLRDTSYEQYF. As DNA, the CDR3 is TGTGCCAGCAGCCAACTTCGGGACACTTCCTACGAGCAGTACTTC.

J is TRBJ2-1 and V is TRBV14, with TRBD1 matching 8 bases. V dropped 0 bases and J dropped 2; count of bases not matched to a gene: 3. The CDR3 length is 16 residues. CDR1 and CDR2 from the germline V gene are SGHDN and FVKESK. The chain's CDR3 is CASSQDWGQAYNEQFF. CDR3 in DNA: TGTGCCAGCAGCCAAGATTGGGGACAGGCCTACAATGAGCAGTTCTTC. Full variable domain (missing parts from reference TRBV14 and TRBJ2-1): EAGVTQFPSHSVIEKGQTVTLRCDPISGHDNLYWYRRVMGKEIKFLLHFVKESKQDESGMPNNRFLAERTGGTYSTLKVQPAELEDSGVYFCASSQDWGQAYNEQFFGPGTRLTVL.

This clone appeared a few times. V gene TRBV11-2 combines with J gene TRBJ2-5; 8 bases map to TRBD2. CDR1 and CDR2 (germline): SGHAT, FQNNGV. This CDR3 spans 15 amino acids. With V trimmed by 3 bases and J by 0 bases, 3 bases remained unmatched. CDR3 sequence (DNA): TGTGCCAGCAGCTTTGTCGGGGGGGACCAAGAGACCCAGTACTTC. Amino acids: CASSFVGGDQETQYF.

This chain connects TRBV6-6 to TRBJ1-3; D may be TRBD1 (6 bases). Germline lookup yields CDR1 MNHNY and CDR2 SVGAGI (reference sequence). V was trimmed by 2 bases and J by 0 bases, leaving 8 bases between them. The CDR3 runs to 15 residues. The CDR3 bases are TGTGCCAGCAGTTACGGAGGGGGCTCTGGAAACACCATATATTTT. This translates into CASSYGGGSGNTIYF.

This clone was seen once. The V gene is TRBV29-1, the J gene TRBJ1-4, with no clear D. This CDR3 region has 18 residues. CDR1 SQVTM and CDR2 ANQGSEA come from the germline V gene. Trimming took 0 bases from V and 0 from J, leaving 17 bases between them. The CDR3 DNA reads as TGCAGCGTTGAAGAGTCAGCCACTCAATCTTCAACTAATGAAAAACTGTTTTTT. Protein product: CSVEESATQSSTNEKLFF.

The chain uses TRBV7-6 and TRBJ2-3; D is uncertain. The CDR3 has 14 residues. The germline V gene encodes CDR1 SGHVS and CDR2 FNYEAQ. The germline V and J ends were trimmed by 0 bases and 2 bases, with 6 bases remaining between them. The CDR3 is CASSLAGYTDTQYF. The CDR3 DNA follows: TGTGCCAGCAGCTTAGCGGGATACACAGATACGCAGTATTTT. Combining the CDR3 with reference TRBV7-6 and TRBJ2-3 gives the whole variable domain GAGVSQSPRYKVTKRGQDVALRCDPISGHVSLYWYRQALGQGPEFLTYFNYEAQQDKSGLPNDRFSAERPEGSISTLTIQRTEQRDSAMYRCASSLAGYTDTQYFGPGTRLTVL.

The chain couples TRBV30 to TRBJ2-1; D ambiguous. The CDR3 is made up of 13 amino acids. V lost 0 bases and J lost 7, with 10 bases in between. Germline-derived CDR1 and CDR2 are GTSNPN and SVGIG (reference sequence). CDR3 coding DNA: TGTGCCTGGAGTGTACGGGTTCCGAATGAGCAGTTCTTC. Residues: CAWSVRVPNEQFF.

The J gene is TRBJ1-5, the V gene TRBV5-3; D gene ambiguous. TRBV5-3 is sorted into the ORF group, with uncertain function. V was pared by 3 bases and J by 0 bases, with 7 bases between. The CDR3 runs to 14 residues. The CDR3 spells CARSSTDSNQPQHF. The CDR3 DNA reads as TGTGCCAGAAGCTCTACAGATAGCAATCAGCCCCAGCATTTT.

CDR3 amino acids: CASSLEVAGSSYNEQFF. The CDR3 nucleotides are TGTGCCAGCAGCTTAGAGGTAGCGGGGAGCTCCTACAATGAGCAGTTCTTC. V and J are TRBV7-6 and TRBJ2-1; the match to TRBD2 covers 8 bases. J lost 0 bases, V lost 1 base, and 5 bases had no gene match. The CDR3 spans 17 residues. Germline V CDR1 and CDR2: SGHVS, FNYEAQ.

V is TRBV5-1 and J is TRBJ2-1; D gene ambiguous. This CDR3 is 14 amino acids long. Germline CDR1 SGHRS, CDR2 YFSETQ. Deletions cut 7 bases from V and 5 bases from J, with 16 bases between. The CDR3 sequence: CASGKDGYNNEQFF. The CDR3 region has the DNA TGCGCCAGCGGTAAGGACGGCTACAACAATGAGCAGTTCTTC.

In its sample, this clone was seen once. The rearrangement joins TRBV19 to TRBJ1-5; D is perhaps TRBD1 (6 bases). From germline, CDR1 is LNHDA and CDR2 SQIVND (reference sequence). This CDR3 spans 13 amino acids. Trimming took off 5 bases at V and 9 bases at J, with 14 bases between the two ends. CDR3 sequence reads: CASSSHREVPQHF. The CDR3 region has the DNA TGTGCCAGTAGTTCGCACAGGGAGGTGCCCCAGCATTTT.

This chain links TRBV7-9 with TRBJ1-4; D is unclear. Germline V gives CDR1 SEHNR, CDR2 FQNEAQ (reference sequence). The germline V and J ends were trimmed by 5 bases and 1 base, with 8 bases remaining between them. CDR3 length: 14 amino acids. CDR3: CASSQQRTNEKLFF. The CDR3 region has the DNA TGTGCCAGCAGCCAACAGAGAACTAATGAAAAACTGTTTTTT. The whole variable domain, remainder taken from reference TRBV7-9 and TRBJ1-4, is DTGVSQNPRHKITKRGQNVTFRCDPISEHNRLYWYRQTLGQGPEFLTYFQNEAQLEKSRLLSDRFSAERPKGSFSTLEIQRTEQGDSAMYLCASSQQRTNEKLFFGSGTQLSVL.

DNA for the CDR3: TGTGCCATCAGCACGGGACAGGGGATTTACGAGCAGTACTTC. Its protein product is CAISTGQGIYEQYF. The chain couples TRBV10-3 to TRBJ2-7; 10 bases map to TRBD1. V dropped 6 bases and J dropped 4; count of bases not matched to a gene: 6. CDR1 is ENHRY and CDR2 is SYGVKD in the germline V gene. CDR3 length: 14 amino acids.

J is TRBJ2-3 and V is TRBV19; 12 bases are shared with TRBD2. Per germline, CDR1 LNHDA and CDR2 SQIVND (reference sequence). The ends lost 4 bases at V and 8 bases at J; junction bases unmatched: 4. This CDR3 has 14 amino acids. The chain's CDR3 is CASSTSGGAGTQYF. CDR3 bases: TGTGCCAGTAGTACTAGCGGGGGGGCAGGTACGCAGTATTTT.